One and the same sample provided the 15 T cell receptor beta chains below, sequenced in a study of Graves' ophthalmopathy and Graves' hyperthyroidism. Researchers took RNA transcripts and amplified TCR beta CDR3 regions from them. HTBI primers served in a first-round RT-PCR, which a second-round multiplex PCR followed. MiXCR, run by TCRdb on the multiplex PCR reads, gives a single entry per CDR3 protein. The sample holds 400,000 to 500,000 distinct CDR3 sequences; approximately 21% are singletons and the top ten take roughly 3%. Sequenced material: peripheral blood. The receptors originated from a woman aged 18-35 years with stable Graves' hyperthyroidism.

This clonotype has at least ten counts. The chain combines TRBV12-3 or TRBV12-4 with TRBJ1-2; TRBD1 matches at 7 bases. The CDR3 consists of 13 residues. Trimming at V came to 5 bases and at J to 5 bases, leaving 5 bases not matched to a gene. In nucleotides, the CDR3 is TGTGCCAGCAGTCCGACAGGGTTGTATGGCTACACCTTC. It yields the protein CASSPTGLYGYTF.

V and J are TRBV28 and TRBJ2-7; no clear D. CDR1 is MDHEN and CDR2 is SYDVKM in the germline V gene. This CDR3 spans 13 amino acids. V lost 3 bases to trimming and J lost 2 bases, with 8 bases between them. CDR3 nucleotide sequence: TGTGCCAGCAGTTTCACAAGGGCCTACGAGCAGTACTTC. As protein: CASSFTRAYEQYF.

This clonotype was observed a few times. The CDR3 nucleotides are TGTGCCAGCAGGGCGGGAGCCACTGAAGCTTTCTTT. Its protein product is CASRAGATEAFF. This chain links TRBV6-1 with TRBJ1-1; no clear D gene. This CDR3 has 12 amino acids. V was shortened by 6 bases and J by 4 bases, with 9 bases between the two germline ends. Germline assignment: CDR1 MNHNS and CDR2 SASEGT.

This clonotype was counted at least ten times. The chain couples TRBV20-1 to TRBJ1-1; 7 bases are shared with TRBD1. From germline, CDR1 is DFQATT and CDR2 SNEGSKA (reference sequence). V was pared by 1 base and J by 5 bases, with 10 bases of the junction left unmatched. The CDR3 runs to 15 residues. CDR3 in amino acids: CSARAQGGGETEAFF. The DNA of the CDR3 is TGCAGTGCTAGAGCCCAGGGGGGGGGCGAAACTGAAGCTTTCTTT.

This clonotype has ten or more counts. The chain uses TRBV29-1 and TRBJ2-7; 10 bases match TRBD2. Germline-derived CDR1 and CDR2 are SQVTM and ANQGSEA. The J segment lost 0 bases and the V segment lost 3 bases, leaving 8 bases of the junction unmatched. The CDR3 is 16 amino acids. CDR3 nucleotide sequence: TGCAGCGTTGAGAAGTCTAGCGGGGGACGCTCCTACGAGCAGTACTTC. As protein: CSVEKSSGGRSYEQYF.

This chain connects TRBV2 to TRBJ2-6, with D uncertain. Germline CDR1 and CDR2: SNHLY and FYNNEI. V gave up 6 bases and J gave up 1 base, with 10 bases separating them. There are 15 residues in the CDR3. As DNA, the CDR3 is TGTGCCAGCAGGGGCCGTAGGTCTGGGGCCAACGTCCTGACTTTC. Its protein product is CASRGRRSGANVLTF.

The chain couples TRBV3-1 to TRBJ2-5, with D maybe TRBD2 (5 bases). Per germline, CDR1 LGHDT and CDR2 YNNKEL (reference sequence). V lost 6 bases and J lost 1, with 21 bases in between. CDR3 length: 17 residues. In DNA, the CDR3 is TGTGCCAGCAGACCTGGGGAGTTCGAGAGCTTCCAAGAGACCCAGTACTTC. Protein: CASRPGEFESFQETQYF.

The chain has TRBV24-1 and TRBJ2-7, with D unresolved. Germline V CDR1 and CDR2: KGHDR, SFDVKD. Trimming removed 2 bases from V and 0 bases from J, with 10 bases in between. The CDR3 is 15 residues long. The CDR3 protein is CATSDSRHTSYEQYF. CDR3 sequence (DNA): TGTGCCACCAGTGATTCCCGGCATACCTCCTACGAGCAGTACTTC.

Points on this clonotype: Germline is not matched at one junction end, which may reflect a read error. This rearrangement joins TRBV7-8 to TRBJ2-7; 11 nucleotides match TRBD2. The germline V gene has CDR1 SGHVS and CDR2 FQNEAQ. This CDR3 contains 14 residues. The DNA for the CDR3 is TGTGTCAGCAGCGGACTAGCGGGTCACTACGAGCAGTACTTC. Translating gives CVSSGLAGHYEQYF.

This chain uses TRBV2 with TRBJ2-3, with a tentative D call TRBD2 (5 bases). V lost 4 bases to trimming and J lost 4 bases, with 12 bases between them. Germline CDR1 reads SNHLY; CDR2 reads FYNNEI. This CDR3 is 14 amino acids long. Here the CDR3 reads CASSVLPAADTQYF. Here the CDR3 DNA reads TGTGCCAGCAGTGTCCTGCCAGCGGCAGATACGCAGTATTTT. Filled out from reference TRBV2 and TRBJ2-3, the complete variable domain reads EPEVTQTPSHQVTQMGQEVILRCVPISNHLYFYWYRQILGQKVEFLVSFYNNEISEKSEIFDDQFSVERPDGSNFTLKIRSTKLEDSAMYFCASSVLPAADTQYFGPGTRLTVL.

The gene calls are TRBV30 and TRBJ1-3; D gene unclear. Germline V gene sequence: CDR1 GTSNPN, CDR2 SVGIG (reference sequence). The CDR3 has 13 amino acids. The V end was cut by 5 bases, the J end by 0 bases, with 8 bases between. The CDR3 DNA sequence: TGTGCCTGGGATCTTTCCTCTGGAAACACCATATATTTT. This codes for CAWDLSSGNTIYF.

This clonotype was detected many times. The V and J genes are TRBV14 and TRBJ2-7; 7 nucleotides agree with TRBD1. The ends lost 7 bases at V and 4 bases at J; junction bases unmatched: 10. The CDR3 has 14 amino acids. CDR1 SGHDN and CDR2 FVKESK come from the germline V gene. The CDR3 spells CASTPRDSPYEQYF. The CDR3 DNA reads TGTGCCAGCACCCCGAGGGACAGCCCGTACGAGCAGTACTTC.

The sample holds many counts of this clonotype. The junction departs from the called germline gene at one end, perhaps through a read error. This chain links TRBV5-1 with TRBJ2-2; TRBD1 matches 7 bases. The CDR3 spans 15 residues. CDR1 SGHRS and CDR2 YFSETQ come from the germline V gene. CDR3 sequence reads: CASRFRQGNTGELFF. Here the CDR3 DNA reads TGCGCCAGCCGCTTCAGACAGGGGAACACCGGGGAGCTGTTTTTT.

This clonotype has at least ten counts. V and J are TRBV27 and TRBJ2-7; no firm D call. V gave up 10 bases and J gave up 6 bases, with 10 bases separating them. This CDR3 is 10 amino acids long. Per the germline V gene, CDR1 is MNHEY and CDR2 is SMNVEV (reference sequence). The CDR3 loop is CAIPRSEQYF. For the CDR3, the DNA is TGTGCCATCCCCCGAAGCGAGCAGTACTTC.

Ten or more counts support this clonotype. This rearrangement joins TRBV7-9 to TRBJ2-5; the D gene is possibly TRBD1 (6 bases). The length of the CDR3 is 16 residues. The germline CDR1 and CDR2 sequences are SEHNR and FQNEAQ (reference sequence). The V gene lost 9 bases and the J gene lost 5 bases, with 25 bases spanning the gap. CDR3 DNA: TGTGCCAGTCAGGATACAGGGTCGGGGATCGATGAGACCCAGTACTTC. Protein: CASQDTGSGIDETQYF.